A single sample is the source of the 4 T cell receptor beta chains below, sequenced in a study of cytomegalovirus exposure and HLA in healthy donors. A multiplex PCR was run with 60 Vbeta primers and 13 Jbeta primers. Only in-frame clones appear in the TCRdb table, and some are missing; sequencing was by immunoSEQ multiplex PCR. The sample has 55,000 to 65,000 clones; roughly 80% are singletons. The sequenced sample was PBMCs. The origin of the receptors is a woman aged 30 to 39 in good health and CMV-seronegative.

The chain links TRBV19 to TRBJ1-5, with a weak D call TRBD1 (6 bases). The CDR3 is 16 residues long. V was clipped by 0 bases and J by 4 bases, with 13 bases between them. The germline V gene encodes CDR1 LNHDA and CDR2 SQIVND (reference sequence). The CDR3 nucleotides are TGTGCCAGTAGTATAGAGGGCCAGGGGCCAAATCAGCCCCAGCATTTT. Amino acid sequence: CASSIEGQGPNQPQHF.

This chain uses TRBV6-1 with TRBJ2-1; 9 bases agree with TRBD2. The CDR3 sequence is 19 residues long. Germline V gives CDR1 MNHNS, CDR2 SASEGT. After removal of 3 bases from V and 0 bases from J, the junction contained 12 bases not matched to a gene. The CDR3 region is CASSEGRTEAGGSYNEQFF. CDR3 sequence (DNA): TGTGCCAGCAGTGAGGGACGCACCGAAGCGGGGGGCTCCTACAATGAGCAGTTCTTC.

This clone was observed once. This rearrangement joins TRBV4-3 to TRBJ1-5; D is unresolved. V was clipped by 0 bases and J by 7 bases, with 16 bases between them. CDR1 is LGHNA and CDR2 is YSLEER in the germline V gene. The CDR3 contains 16 residues. The CDR3 protein is CASSQDLGTVGQPQHF. The DNA of the CDR3 is TGCGCCAGCAGCCAAGATTTAGGAACAGTTGGGCAGCCCCAGCATTTT.

The chain uses TRBV30 and TRBJ1-6, with D unresolved. CDR3 length equals 17 residues. Germline CDR1 is GTSNPN and CDR2 is SVGIG (reference sequence). Deletions cut 2 bases from V and 0 bases from J, with 14 bases between. CDR3: CAWSPRTWSSYNSPLHF. DNA for the CDR3: TGTGCCTGGAGTCCTCGGACTTGGAGCTCCTATAATTCACCCCTCCACTTT.